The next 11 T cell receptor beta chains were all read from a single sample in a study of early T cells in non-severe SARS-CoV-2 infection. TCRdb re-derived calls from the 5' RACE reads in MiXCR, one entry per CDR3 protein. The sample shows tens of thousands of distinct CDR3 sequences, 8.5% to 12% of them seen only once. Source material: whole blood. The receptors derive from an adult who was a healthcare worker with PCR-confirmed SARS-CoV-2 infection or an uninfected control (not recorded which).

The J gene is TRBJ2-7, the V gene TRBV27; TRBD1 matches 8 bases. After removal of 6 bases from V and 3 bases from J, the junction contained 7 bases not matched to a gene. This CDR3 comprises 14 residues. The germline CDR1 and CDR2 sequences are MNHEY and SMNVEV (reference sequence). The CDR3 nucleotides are TGTGCCAGCAGGCCGACAGGGGCCCACTACGAGCAGTACTTC. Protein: CASRPTGAHYEQYF.

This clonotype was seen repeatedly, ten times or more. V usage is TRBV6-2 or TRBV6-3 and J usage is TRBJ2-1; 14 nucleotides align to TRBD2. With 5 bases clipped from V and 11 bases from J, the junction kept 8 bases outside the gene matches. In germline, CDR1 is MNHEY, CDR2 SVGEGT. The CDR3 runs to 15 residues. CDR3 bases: TGTGCCAGCAGTGGGGGGACTAGCGGGAGAGACAAGCAGTTCTTC. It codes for CASSGGTSGRDKQFF.

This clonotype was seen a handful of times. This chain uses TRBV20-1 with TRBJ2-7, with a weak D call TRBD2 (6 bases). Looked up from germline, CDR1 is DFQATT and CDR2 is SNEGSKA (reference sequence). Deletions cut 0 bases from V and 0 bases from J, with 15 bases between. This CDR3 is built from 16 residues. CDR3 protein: CSARDLVGLASYEQYF. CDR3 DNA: TGCAGTGCTAGAGATCTGGTGGGACTGGCCTCCTACGAGCAGTACTTC.

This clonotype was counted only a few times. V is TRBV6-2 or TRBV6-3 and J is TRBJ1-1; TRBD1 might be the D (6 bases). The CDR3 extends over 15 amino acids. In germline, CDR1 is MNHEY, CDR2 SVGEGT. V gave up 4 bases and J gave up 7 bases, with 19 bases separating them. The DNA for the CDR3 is TGTGCCAGCAGTTGGTCCCCTTCTCCAGGGGATGAAGCTTTCTTT. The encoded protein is CASSWSPSPGDEAFF.

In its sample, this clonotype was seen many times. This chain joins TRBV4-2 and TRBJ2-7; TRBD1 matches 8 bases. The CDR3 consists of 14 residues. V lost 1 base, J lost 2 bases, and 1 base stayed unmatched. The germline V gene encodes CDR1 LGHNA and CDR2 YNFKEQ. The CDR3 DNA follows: TGTGCCAGCAGCCAAGGGACAGGGACCTACGAGCAGTACTTC. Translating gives CASSQGTGTYEQYF.

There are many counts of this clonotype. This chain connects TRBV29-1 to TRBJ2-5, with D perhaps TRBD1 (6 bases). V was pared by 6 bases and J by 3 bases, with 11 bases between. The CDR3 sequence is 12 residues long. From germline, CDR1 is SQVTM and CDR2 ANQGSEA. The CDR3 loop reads CSVARGEETQYF. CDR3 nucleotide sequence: TGCAGCGTCGCCAGGGGTGAAGAGACCCAGTACTTC. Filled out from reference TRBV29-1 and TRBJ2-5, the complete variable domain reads SAVISQKPSRDICQRGTSLTIQCQVDSQVTMMFWYRQQPGQSLTLIATANQGSEATYESGFVIDKFPISRPNLTFSTLTVSNMSPEDSSIYLCSVARGEETQYFGPGTRLLVL.

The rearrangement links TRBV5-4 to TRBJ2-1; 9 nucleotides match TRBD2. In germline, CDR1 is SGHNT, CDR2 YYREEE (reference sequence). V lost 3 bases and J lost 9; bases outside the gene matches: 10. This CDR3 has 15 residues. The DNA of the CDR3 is TGTGCCAGCAGCTCCATAGTAGCGGGAGACGGTGAGCAGTTCTTC. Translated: CASSSIVAGDGEQFF.

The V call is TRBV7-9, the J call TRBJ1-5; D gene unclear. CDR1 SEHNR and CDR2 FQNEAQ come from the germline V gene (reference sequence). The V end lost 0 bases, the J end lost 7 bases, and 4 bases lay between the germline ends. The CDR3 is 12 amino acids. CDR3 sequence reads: CASSLAEQPQHF. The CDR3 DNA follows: TGTGCCAGCAGCTTAGCGGAACAGCCCCAGCATTTT.

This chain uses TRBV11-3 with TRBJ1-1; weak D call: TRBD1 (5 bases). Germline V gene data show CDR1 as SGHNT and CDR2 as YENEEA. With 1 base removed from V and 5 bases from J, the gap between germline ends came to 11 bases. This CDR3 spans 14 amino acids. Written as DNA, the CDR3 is TGTGCCAGCAGCTTAGGGGGCTACGGGACTGAAGCTTTCTTT. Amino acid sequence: CASSLGGYGTEAFF.

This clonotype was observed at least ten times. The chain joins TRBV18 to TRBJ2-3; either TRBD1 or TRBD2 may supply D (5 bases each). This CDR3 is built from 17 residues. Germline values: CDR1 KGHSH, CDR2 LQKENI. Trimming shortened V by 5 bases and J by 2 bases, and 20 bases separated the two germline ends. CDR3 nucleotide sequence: TGTGCCAGCTCAGAGACGGGACGCTCAACCATCACAGATACGCAGTATTTT. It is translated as CASSETGRSTITDTQYF.

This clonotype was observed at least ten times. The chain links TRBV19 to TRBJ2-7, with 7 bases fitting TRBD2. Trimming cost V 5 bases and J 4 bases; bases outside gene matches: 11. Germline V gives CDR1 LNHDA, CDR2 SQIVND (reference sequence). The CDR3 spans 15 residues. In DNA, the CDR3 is TGTGCCAGTAGTCCAGAACGACTAGCTAAATACGAGCAGTACTTC. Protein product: CASSPERLAKYEQYF.